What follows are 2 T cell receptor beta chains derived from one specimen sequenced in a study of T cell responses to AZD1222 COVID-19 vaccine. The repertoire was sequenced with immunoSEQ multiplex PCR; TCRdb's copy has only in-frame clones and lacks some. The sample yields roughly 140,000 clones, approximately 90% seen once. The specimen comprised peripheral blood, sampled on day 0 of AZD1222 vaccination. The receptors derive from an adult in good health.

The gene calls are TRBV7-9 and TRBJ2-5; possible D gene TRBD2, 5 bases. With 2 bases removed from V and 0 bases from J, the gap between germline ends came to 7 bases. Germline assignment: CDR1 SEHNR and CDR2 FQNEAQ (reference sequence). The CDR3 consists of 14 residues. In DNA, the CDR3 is TGTGCCAGCAGCTTACCCGGGAACCAAGAGACCCAGTACTTC. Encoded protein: CASSLPGNQETQYF.

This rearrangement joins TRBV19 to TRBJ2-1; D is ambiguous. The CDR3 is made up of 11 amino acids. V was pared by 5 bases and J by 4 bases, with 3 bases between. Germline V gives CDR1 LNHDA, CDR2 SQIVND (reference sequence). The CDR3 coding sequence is TGTGCCAGTAGTGTATACAATGAGCAGTTCTTC. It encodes CASSVYNEQFF.